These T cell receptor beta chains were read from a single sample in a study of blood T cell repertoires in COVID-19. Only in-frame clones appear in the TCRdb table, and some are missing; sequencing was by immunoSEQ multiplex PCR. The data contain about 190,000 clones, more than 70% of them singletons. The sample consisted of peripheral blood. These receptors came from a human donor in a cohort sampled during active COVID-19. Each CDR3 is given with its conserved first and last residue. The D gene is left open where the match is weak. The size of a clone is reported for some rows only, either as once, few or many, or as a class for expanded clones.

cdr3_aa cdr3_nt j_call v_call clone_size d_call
CASSLTEAYGYTF TGTGCCAGCAGTCTGACAGAAGCCTATGGCTACACCTTC TRBJ1-2 TRBV2 - -
CASSPPASDTQYF TGTGCCAGCTCACCACCGGCTTCAGATACGCAGTATTTT TRBJ2-3 TRBV18 - -
CASSWDIDYGYTF TGTGCCAGCAGCTGGGACATCGACTATGGCTACACCTTC TRBJ1-2 TRBV7-2 - -
CAWSTLGTSGRANEQFF TGTGCCTGGAGTACACTCGGGACTAGCGGGAGGGCGAATGAGCAGTTCTTC TRBJ2-1 TRBV30 - TRBD2
CASSLARSGGARETQYF TGTGCCAGCAGCTTAGCGCGGAGCGGGGGGGCCCGAGAGACCCAGTACTTC TRBJ2-5 TRBV7-2 - TRBD2
CASSASLGQGRNSPLHF TGTGCCAGCAGCGCTAGCCTCGGACAGGGGAGGAATTCACCCCTCCACTTT TRBJ1-6 TRBV9 - TRBD1
CASSSGGNKQYF TGCGCCAGCAGCTCGGGGGGCAACAAGCAGTACTTC TRBJ2-7 TRBV5-1 - -
CASSTGQGAMNTEAFF TGTGCCAGCAGTACCGGACAGGGTGCAATGAACACTGAAGCTTTCTTT TRBJ1-1 TRBV6-2/TRBV6-3 - TRBD1
CASNQWGPGEKLFF TGTGCCAGCAACCAGTGGGGGCCAGGTGAAAAACTGTTTTTT TRBJ1-4 TRBV28 - -
CASGRGSNQPQHF TGTGCCAGCGGGAGGGGGAGCAATCAGCCCCAGCATTTT TRBJ1-5 TRBV6-5 few -
CASSLYLSSYNEQFF TGTGCCAGCAGTTTATATCTGAGCTCCTACAATGAGCAGTTCTTC TRBJ2-1 TRBV27 - -
CAWSPTGETWGSPLHF TGTGCCTGGAGTCCGACAGGGGAGACTTGGGGTTCACCCCTCCACTTT TRBJ1-6 TRBV30 - TRBD1
CASSLVLAGRYNEQFF TGTGCCAGCAGCTTAGTCCTAGCGGGGAGATACAATGAGCAGTTCTTC TRBJ2-1 TRBV11-2 - TRBD2
CASSEPGHEAYEQYF TGTGCCAGCAGCGAACCGGGACATGAGGCCTACGAGCAGTACTTC TRBJ2-7 TRBV5-8 - -
CASIGGEKKNTEAFF TGTGCCAGCATAGGCGGCGAGAAAAAGAACACTGAAGCTTTCTTT TRBJ1-1 TRBV2 once -
CASSHTGVSTDTQYF TGTGCCAGCAGTCACACAGGGGTTAGCACAGATACGCAGTATTTT TRBJ2-3 TRBV6-5 - TRBD1
CASSLVGFRGEARNEQFF TGTGCCAGCAGCTTAGTAGGGTTCAGGGGCGAAGCGAGGAATGAGCAGTTCTTC TRBJ2-1 TRBV7-9 - -
CATSRGSSNQPQHF TGTGCCACCAGTCGCGGGAGCTCCAATCAGCCCCAGCATTTT TRBJ1-5 TRBV15 - -
CASSVDDSLGEQYF TGTGCCAGCAGCGTAGACGACAGTTTGGGGGAGCAGTACTTC TRBJ2-7 TRBV7-9 - -
CASSQVQGSNQPQHF TGCGCCAGCAGCCAAGTACAGGGGAGCAATCAGCCCCAGCATTTT TRBJ1-5 TRBV4-1 once TRBD1
CASSEGRAGGADTQYF TGCGCCAGCAGTGAGGGGAGAGCGGGAGGTGCAGATACGCAGTATTTT TRBJ2-3 TRBV10-1 - TRBD2
CASSDVFRTSHNEQFF TGTGCCAGCAGTGACGTTTTTAGGACTAGTCACAATGAGCAGTTCTTC TRBJ2-1 TRBV7-2 - TRBD2
CASSYSGRGGYEQYF TGTGCCAGCAGTTACTCAGGGCGGGGCGGCTACGAGCAGTACTTC TRBJ2-7 TRBV6-5 - -
CASSQEGLASYNEQFF TGCGCCAGCAGCCAAGAGGGACTAGCATCCTACAATGAGCAGTTCTTC TRBJ2-1 TRBV4-3 - TRBD2
CASSLERGYSEAFF TGTGCCAGCAGCTTGGAGCGGGGTTACTCTGAAGCTTTCTTT TRBJ1-1 TRBV5-6 - -
CASSPTWRGGPTTGELFF TGTGCCAGCAGCCCAACCTGGCGGGGGGGCCCGACCACCGGGGAGCTGTTTTTT TRBJ2-2 TRBV11-2 - TRBD2
CSVATSGNTDTQYF TGCAGCGTCGCGACTAGCGGGAACACAGATACGCAGTATTTT TRBJ2-3 TRBV29-1 - TRBD2
CASSLARTGTGEEKLFF TGTGCCAGCAGCTTAGCTCGGACCGGGACAGGGGAAGAAAAACTGTTTTTT TRBJ1-4 TRBV7-2 once TRBD1
CASSRRDRGNEKLFF TGTGCCAGCAGCCGCCGGGACAGGGGGAATGAAAAACTGTTTTTT TRBJ1-4 TRBV5-8 once TRBD1
CASSPSMWGDYGYTF TGTGCCAGCAGCCCTTCGATGTGGGGGGACTATGGCTACACCTTC TRBJ1-2 TRBV3-1/TRBV3-2 - -
CASSIQGIRNTEAFF TGTGCCAGCAGCATACAGGGAATTAGGAACACTGAAGCTTTCTTT TRBJ1-1 TRBV7-8 - -
CASSQISGNTIYF TGTGCCAGCAGTCAAATTTCTGGAAACACCATATATTTT TRBJ1-3 TRBV6-5 - -
CASSLRWEPITGELFF TGTGCCAGCAGTTTAAGATGGGAGCCCATCACCGGGGAGCTGTTTTTT TRBJ2-2 TRBV27 - -
CASSVLPGLADQETQYF TGTGCCAGCAGCGTTCTCCCGGGACTAGCGGATCAAGAGACCCAGTACTTC TRBJ2-5 TRBV9 - TRBD2
CASSRTPGQGPSYEQYF TGTGCCAGCAGCCGAACGCCGGGACAGGGCCCCTCCTACGAGCAGTACTTC TRBJ2-7 TRBV21-1 - -
CASSYSGTGGREQFF TGTGCCAGCAGTTACTCAGGGACAGGGGGCCGTGAGCAGTTCTTC TRBJ2-1 TRBV6-2/TRBV6-3 - TRBD1
CASSPLAGGPYNEQFF TGTGCCAGTAGTCCCCTAGCGGGAGGGCCTTACAATGAGCAGTTCTTC TRBJ2-1 TRBV19 - TRBD2